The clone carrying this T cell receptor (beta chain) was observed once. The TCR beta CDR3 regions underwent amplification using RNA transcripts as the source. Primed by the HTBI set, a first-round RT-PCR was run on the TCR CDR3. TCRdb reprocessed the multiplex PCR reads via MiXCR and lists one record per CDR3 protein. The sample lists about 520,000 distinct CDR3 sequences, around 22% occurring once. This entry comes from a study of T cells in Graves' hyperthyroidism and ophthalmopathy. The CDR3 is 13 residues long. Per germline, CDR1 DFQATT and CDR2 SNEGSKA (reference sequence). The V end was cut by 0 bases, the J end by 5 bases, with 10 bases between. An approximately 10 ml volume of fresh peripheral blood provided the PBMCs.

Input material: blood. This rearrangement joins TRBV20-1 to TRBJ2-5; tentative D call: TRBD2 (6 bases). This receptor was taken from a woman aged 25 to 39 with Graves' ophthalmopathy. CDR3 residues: CSARDGGWETQYF. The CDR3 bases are TGCAGTGCTAGAGATGGGGGGTGGGAGACCCAGTACTTC.